Following are 7 T cell receptor beta chains from one sample sequenced in a study of blood T cell repertoires in COVID-19. The method was immunoSEQ multiplex PCR; TCRdb's version includes in-frame clones alone and lacks a portion of them. The data contain under 150,000 clones, about 91% of them seen just once; the ten biggest clones take up 25% to 35%. The sequencing input was peripheral blood. The source is a human donor in a cohort sampled during active COVID-19.

Only one count was recorded for this clone. This chain uses TRBV27 with TRBJ1-2; D is possibly TRBD1 (5 bases). Trimming cost V 5 bases and J 11 bases, with 27 bases left between them. The germline V gene encodes CDR1 MNHEY and CDR2 SMNVEV (reference sequence). This CDR3 is built from 16 residues. CDR3 sequence reads: CASSAKVPLTTAWYTF. The CDR3, as DNA: TGTGCCAGCAGTGCCAAAGTCCCTTTGACGACAGCGTGGTACACCTTC.

This rearrangement joins TRBV6-6 to TRBJ2-5; a weak D match, TRBD2 (5 bases). The V end lost 7 bases, the J end lost 1 base, and 10 bases lay between the germline ends. The CDR3 extends over 13 amino acids. CDR1 is MNHNY and CDR2 is SVGAGI in the germline V gene (reference sequence). CDR3 DNA sequence: TGTGCCAGCACCACGGACTTCCAAGAGACCCAGTACTTC. Protein: CASTTDFQETQYF.

This chain uses TRBV13 with TRBJ2-7; D ambiguous. CDR3 length: 14 residues. Germline lookup yields CDR1 PRHDT and CDR2 FYEKMQ (reference sequence). V was cut by 4 bases and J by 6 bases, with 16 bases left in between. The CDR3 sequence is CASSSYSREIEQYF. Written as DNA, the CDR3 is TGTGCCAGCAGCTCTTATAGTCGCGAGATCGAGCAGTACTTC.

This clone showed up just once. The rearrangement uses TRBV5-6 and TRBJ2-5; the match to TRBD2 covers 14 bases. CDR1 and CDR2 from the germline V gene are SGHDT and YYEEEE. The CDR3 is 16 residues long. Losses at the gene ends were 4 bases for V and 5 bases for J; bases not matched to a gene: 7. CDR3 sequence: CASSTWTSGGMETQYF. The CDR3 nucleotides read TGTGCCAGCAGCACCTGGACTAGCGGGGGGATGGAGACCCAGTACTTC.

Only one count was recorded for this clone. The rearrangement links TRBV6-1 to TRBJ1-1; no firm D call. The CDR3 has 15 amino acids. Trimming cost V 1 base and J 1 base, with 10 bases left between them. Germline values: CDR1 MNHNS, CDR2 SASEGT. The CDR3 nucleotides read TGTGCCAGCAGTGAAGTAGCTCCCAGGAACACTGAAGCTTTCTTT. Its protein product is CASSEVAPRNTEAFF.

V and J are TRBV5-1 and TRBJ2-2; 7 bases are a match to TRBD1. Germline CDR1 reads SGHRS; CDR2 reads YFSETQ. The trim removed 5 bases at V and 5 bases at J, leaving 6 bases unmatched. This CDR3 spans 14 amino acids. CDR3 in amino acids: CASRTGTETGELFF. The CDR3 DNA follows: TGCGCCAGCAGGACCGGGACAGAAACCGGGGAGCTGTTTTTT.

The chain couples TRBV5-6 to TRBJ1-4, with 9 bases matching TRBD1. The trim removed 4 bases at V and 8 bases at J, leaving 9 bases unmatched. Germline values: CDR1 SGHDT, CDR2 YYEEEE. The CDR3 covers 15 residues. The CDR3 loop reads CASSPRTGAVEKLFF. The DNA of the CDR3 is TGTGCCAGCAGCCCTAGGACAGGGGCGGTCGAAAAACTGTTTTTT.